The next 11 T cell receptor beta chains were all read from a single sample in a study of post-analysis software for immune sequencing data. Overall study results and limits: In patients, five TRBV segments were more frequent than in controls, with TRBV5-6, TRBV5-1 and TRBV20-1 among them.

cDNA libraries of TCR beta carried unique molecular identifiers. TCRdb re-analysed the PCR reads in MiXCR, keeping a single row per CDR3 protein. The sample holds roughly 800,000 distinct CDR3 sequences, roughly 27% seen once. For these receptors, no antigen is known. Source material: blood. These receptors all stem from a girl between 10 and 17 years old with multiple sclerosis.

At least ten counts were recorded for this clonotype. V is TRBV7-2 and J is TRBJ1-2, with D uncertain. The CDR3 is 14 amino acids. V lost 5 bases and J 3 bases, leaving 13 bases between the germline ends. Germline values: CDR1 SGHTA, CDR2 FQGNSA. The CDR3 DNA reads as TGTGCCAGCAGCCAAGTGGGTGAAGACTATGGCTACACCTTC. Translated: CASSQVGEDYGYTF.

This clonotype appeared once. The chain links TRBV20-1 to TRBJ1-5, with TRBD1 as a possible D gene (6 bases). Per the germline V gene, CDR1 is DFQATT and CDR2 is SNEGSKA (reference sequence). The length of the CDR3 is 16 residues. Trimming took 4 bases from V and 3 from J, leaving 19 bases between them. The CDR3 DNA reads as TGCAGTGCTACCATCCGGGGGCGGAGCAACAATCAGCCCCAGCATTTT. Its protein product is CSATIRGRSNNQPQHF.

Concerning this clonotype itself: An end of the junction differs from the germline gene, which may be a read error. The rearrangement joins TRBV10-3 to TRBJ2-6; tentative D call: TRBD2 (7 bases). The CDR3 is made up of 18 amino acids. From germline, CDR1 is ENHRY and CDR2 SYGVKD. CDR3 sequence (DNA): TGTGCCATCAGTGAGCGGGGGGCCTTAGGGTCTGGGGCCAACGTCCGGACTTTC. Its translation is CAISERGALGSGANVRTF.

This clonotype was recorded a few times. V gene TRBV28 combines with J gene TRBJ2-3; 8 nucleotides align to TRBD2. V trimming: 7 bases; J trimming: 1 base; junction bases outside the gene matches: 4. Per germline, CDR1 MDHEN and CDR2 SYDVKM. This CDR3 is built from 14 residues. CDR3 loop: CASTPGGGTDTQYF. CDR3 sequence (DNA): TGTGCCAGCACCCCGGGAGGGGGCACAGATACGCAGTATTTT.

The rearrangement joins TRBV5-1 to TRBJ1-4; 8 positions agree with TRBD1. Germline lookup yields CDR1 SGHRS and CDR2 YFSETQ. V lost 0 bases and J lost 8; bases outside the gene matches: 6. This CDR3 is built from 15 residues. The CDR3 DNA sequence: TGCGCCAGCAGCTTGGAGGACAGGGCGCTGGAAAAACTGTTTTTT. Translated, it gives CASSLEDRALEKLFF.

The CDR3: CSARGYGTGNSPLHF. CDR3 DNA sequence: TGCAGTGCTAGAGGTTATGGGACCGGAAATTCACCCCTCCACTTT. The genes are TRBV20-1 and TRBJ1-6; possible D gene TRBD1, 5 bases. The CDR3 runs 15 residues. V was shortened by 1 base and J by 7 bases, with 14 bases between the two germline ends. Germline V gene lookup returns CDR1 DFQATT and CDR2 SNEGSKA (reference sequence).

This clonotype was counted a few times. The CDR3 coding sequence is TGTGCCAGCAGTGTTAGGCGCGGCTGGAAGGAAGAGACCCAGTACTTC. Translation gives CASSVRRGWKEETQYF. The V gene is TRBV28, the J gene TRBJ2-5; D call uncertain. V lost 5 bases to trimming and J lost 3 bases, with 19 bases between them. Germline V gene lookup returns CDR1 MDHEN and CDR2 SYDVKM. CDR3 size: 16 residues.

This chain links TRBV10-3 with TRBJ2-1, with D tentatively TRBD1 (6 bases). This CDR3 comprises 14 residues. The germline V gene has CDR1 ENHRY and CDR2 SYGVKD. Trimming removed 8 bases at V and 2 bases at J, with 13 bases between. The CDR3: CAIGFRGTYNEQFF. CDR3 nucleotides: TGTGCCATCGGGTTTAGGGGGACCTACAATGAGCAGTTCTTC.

This clonotype was recorded a few times. This chain links TRBV14 with TRBJ2-3; D remains ambiguous. Trimming took 4 bases from V and 2 from J, leaving 7 bases between them. Germline V CDR1 and CDR2: SGHDN, FVKESK. There are 13 residues in the CDR3. The CDR3 protein is CASSRRYTDTQYF. The CDR3 DNA sequence: TGTGCCAGCAGCCGGAGATACACAGATACGCAGTATTTT.

J is TRBJ2-4 and V is TRBV7-2; no clear D gene. V was cut by 5 bases and J by 7 bases, with 21 bases left in between. The CDR3 covers 16 residues. Germline lookup yields CDR1 SGHTA and CDR2 FQGNSA. The CDR3 loop is CASSRRLSPAGNIQYF. In DNA form, the CDR3 reads TGTGCCAGCAGCCGGAGACTCTCCCCAGCCGGGAACATTCAGTACTTC.

This sequence joins TRBV20-1 and TRBJ2-5, with 7 bases aligning to TRBD1. This CDR3 region has 12 residues. The germline CDR1 and CDR2 sequences are DFQATT and SNEGSKA (reference sequence). CDR3 loop: CSSTGMTETQYF. CDR3 nucleotides: TGCAGCTCGACAGGGATGACGGAGACCCAGTACTTC.